This T cell receptor beta chain came from a study of T cells in Graves' hyperthyroidism and ophthalmopathy. The study's findings and limits: Separating ophthalmopathy from stable hyperthyroidism was achieved by a 13 V-J model.

A patient was excluded if there was uncontrolled infection, other autoimmune disease, pregnancy or lactation. A word on this clonotype: Its target is not known.

Amplified regions were TCR beta CDR3 sequences from RNA transcripts. In the first-round RT-PCR of the TCR CDR3, the HTBI primer set was used. TCRdb redid the calling of the multiplex PCR reads with MiXCR, one entry per CDR3 protein. The data contain hundreds of thousands of distinct CDR3 sequences, roughly 17% of them seen just once; the ten biggest clones take up around 4%. Sequencing input: blood. The origin of this receptor is a woman younger than 45 with Graves' hyperthyroidism.

The CDR3: CSGHLGSGNTIYF. The CDR3 DNA reads TGCAGCGGGCATTTGGGGTCTGGAAACACCATATATTTT. The rearrangement links TRBV29-1 to TRBJ1-3, with D hard to call. The germline gives CDR1 SQVTM, CDR2 ANQGSEA. Trimming cost V 7 bases and J 1 base, with 11 bases left between them. The CDR3 length is 13 residues. Filled out from reference TRBV29-1 and TRBJ1-3, the complete variable domain reads SAVISQKPSRDICQRGTSLTIQCQVDSQVTMMFWYRQQPGQSLTLIATANQGSEATYESGFVIDKFPISRPNLTFSTLTVSNMSPEDSSIYLCSGHLGSGNTIYFGEGSWLTVV.